This TCR beta chain appears in the sequencing data of a study of Ad26.COV2.S vaccination and SARS-CoV-2 variants. Study summary: The vaccine Ad26.COV2.S was put into the muscle once, or twice with 56 days between. Study-level points and caveats: Reportedly, spike-specific CD8+ and CD4+ T cell responses achieved substantial breadth once vaccination had taken place. Placebo and vaccine recipients had non-spike TCR breadth that was similar.

Data came from immunoSEQ multiplex PCR; TCRdb stores just in-frame clones and leaves some out. The sample records around 300,000 clones, around 90% being singletons. The treatment here: about 20 received Ad26.COV2.S at low or high dose, single or two shots; roughly 5 received placebo; per-sample allocation not given. All samples were drawn on day 63, counting from the first vaccine or placebo injection. The sample came from a Boston adult aged 18-55 years. Trimming stripped 8 bases from V and 0 bases from J, with 17 bases between. Looked up from germline, CDR1 is MDHEN and CDR2 is SYDVKM. The CDR3 sequence is 16 residues long. In regard to this clone: What it binds is unknown.

The genes are TRBV28 and TRBJ1-3; TRBD1 is a possible D gene (5 bases). The TCR originated in a person aged 18 to 65 who received the Ad26.COV2.S COVID-19 vaccine or a placebo. The input for sequencing was peripheral blood, taken in a trial of Ad26.COV2.S vaccine versus placebo. CDR3 in amino acids: CASRPPGGLSGNTIYF. In nucleotides, the CDR3 is TGTGCCAGCCGCCCCCCGGGGGGACTCTCTGGAAACACCATATATTTT.